The clone carrying this TCR beta chain has just a few counts. Primed by a sample-barcoded 5' primer and a J-beta primer mix, a second PCR proceeded for about 7 to 12 cycles. TCRdb recomputed calls from the 5' RACE reads with MiXCR, one row per CDR3 protein. The sample holds about 970,000 distinct CDR3 sequences; about 53% are singletons and the top ten take over 20%. This sample is drawn from a study of blood T cells in healthy people across ages. Study context: Template switching retrieved approximately one barcoded beta molecule for each two T cells.

Germline V gene lookup returns CDR1 MGHRA and CDR2 YSYEKL. This CDR3 has 13 amino acids. Between the trimmed V and J ends, which lost 3 bases and 5 bases, there was a span of 8 bases. Drawn from each donor were 8.5 to 10 milliliters of peripheral blood. The clonotype originates from an older woman in good health. The V and J genes are TRBV4-1 and TRBJ2-1; unclear D gene. The sequenced material came from blood. The CDR3 DNA sequence: TGCGCCAGCAGCCAGCGCATTAACAATGAGCAGTTCTTC. This sequence encodes CASSQRINNEQFF.